This T cell receptor (beta chain) was retrieved from a study of T cell repertoires in cytomegalovirus infection. The study, taken as a whole, reports: The ex vivo response was dominated by HLA-C-restricted CMV-specific TCR beta clonotypes.

Many counts were recorded for this clonotype. Its specificity is unknown. CDR1 is SGHTA and CDR2 is FQGNSA in the germline V gene. V lost 1 base to trimming and J lost 2 bases, with 8 bases between them. CDR3 length: 14 residues. Each CDR3 protein is one row after TCRdb ran MiXCR on the reads. Of 46,000 or so distinct CDR3 sequences listed, 20% were seen once; the top ten hold approximately 17%. The source of this sequence is a human donor in good health (CMV status not recorded). Some clones in this sample may be carry-over from other donors' samples. Sequences were obtained from PBMCs, sequenced either directly or after in vitro stimulation (not recorded which). The chain joins TRBV7-2 to TRBJ2-5; D remains unclear. CDR3 residues: CASSLGPVQETQYF. Here the CDR3 DNA reads TGTGCCAGCAGCTTAGGGCCAGTACAAGAGACCCAGTACTTC. Based on the CDR3 plus reference TRBV7-2 and TRBJ2-5, the full variable domain is GAGVSQSPSNKVTEKGKDVELRCDPISGHTALYWYRQSLGQGLEFLIYFQGNSAPDKSGLPSDRFSAERTGGSVSTLTIQRTQQEDSAVYLCASSLGPVQETQYFGPGTRLLVL.